This paragraph covers one T cell receptor beta chain sequence. CDR1 and CDR2 from the germline V gene are LNHNV and YYDKDF (reference sequence). Trimming shortened V by 0 bases and J by 6 bases, and 9 bases separated the two germline ends. The CDR3 extends over 13 amino acids. The data stem from a study of T cell changes during pregnancy in multiple sclerosis. The method was immunoSEQ multiplex PCR; TCRdb's version includes in-frame clones alone and lacks a portion of them. This sample carries some 100,000 clones, roughly nine tenths of them seen once, and the ten largest clones take around 1.2%. The J gene is TRBJ2-7, the V gene TRBV15, with a weak D call TRBD2 (6 bases). The sequence came from a female donor with multiple sclerosis, enrolled in a pregnancy study. The specimen comprised peripheral blood, sampled in the second trimester of pregnancy. CDR3: CATSRDAGSEQYF. CDR3 nucleotides: TGTGCCACCAGCAGAGATGCGGGGAGCGAGCAGTACTTC.